Sequencing of this TCR beta chain was carried out in a study of cytomegalovirus exposure and HLA in healthy donors. The V end lost 0 bases, the J end lost 1 base, and 9 bases lay between the germline ends. Germline CDR1 and CDR2: LGHNA and YSLEER. This CDR3 comprises 15 residues. This clone has just a few counts. PCR primers comprised 60 Vbeta and 13 Jbeta primers. TCRdb's table, derived via immunoSEQ multiplex PCR, lists solely in-frame clones and lacks some. In the table there are some 90,000 clones, roughly 80% of which are singletons. Sequencing used PBMCs. The rearrangement links TRBV4-3 to TRBJ1-1; D is perhaps TRBD1 (5 bases). This TCR was recovered from a man in his forties or fifties in good health and CMV-seronegative. The CDR3 spells CASSQDGRENTEAFF. In DNA, the CDR3 is TGCGCCAGCAGCCAAGATGGCAGGGAGAACACTGAAGCTTTCTTT.